These T cell receptor beta chains were read from a single sample in a study of T cell responses to AZD1222 COVID-19 vaccine. Sequenced by immunoSEQ multiplex PCR; TCRdb stores in-frame clones only, minus some. Among about 85,000 clones listed, 85% to 90% were seen once. The sequencing used peripheral blood, collected on day 0 of AZD1222 vaccination. Receptor source: an adult in good health. The CDR3 runs from the conserved cysteine through the conserved F or W. D genes are given only for firm matches. Size is stated for part of the rows, as once, few or many counts, or as a class when the clone is expanded.

J gene: TRBJ1-5
D gene: .
V gene: TRBV18
clone size: once
CDR3 protein: CASSLSGDQPQHF
CDR3 DNA: TGTGCCAGCTCACTCTCAGGCGATCAGCCCCAGCATTTT

J gene: TRBJ2-3
D gene: .
V gene: TRBV15
clone size: once
CDR3 protein: CATSREGNPTDTQYF
CDR3 DNA: TGTGCCACCAGCAGAGAAGGGAACCCCACAGATACGCAGTATTTT

J gene: TRBJ1-4
D gene: .
V gene: TRBV4-1
clone size: .
CDR3 protein: CASSQDPNDEKLFF
CDR3 DNA: TGCGCCAGCAGCCAAGACCCGAACGATGAAAAACTGTTTTTT

J gene: TRBJ1-5
D gene: TRBD1
V gene: TRBV28
clone size: .
CDR3 protein: CASSLKPGQGTQHF
CDR3 DNA: TGTGCCAGCAGTTTAAAACCGGGACAGGGGACCCAGCATTTT

J gene: TRBJ1-2
D gene: TRBD1
V gene: TRBV19
clone size: .
CDR3 protein: CASSIGSAGGYGYTF
CDR3 DNA: TGTGCCAGTAGTATCGGGTCGGCAGGGGGCTATGGCTACACCTTC

J gene: TRBJ1-5
D gene: .
V gene: TRBV7-8
clone size: .
CDR3 protein: CASSLGGGMDNQPQHF
CDR3 DNA: TGTGCCAGCAGCCTGGGGGGAGGGATGGACAATCAGCCCCAGCATTTT

J gene: TRBJ1-1
D gene: TRBD1
V gene: TRBV5-1
clone size: .
CDR3 protein: CASSPTGGDTEAFF
CDR3 DNA: TGCGCCAGCAGCCCAACAGGGGGCGACACTGAAGCTTTCTTT

J gene: TRBJ2-7
D gene: TRBD2
V gene: TRBV6-2/TRBV6-3
clone size: .
CDR3 protein: CASSYPGTSGPSGYEQYF
CDR3 DNA: TGTGCCAGCAGTTATCCCGGGACTAGCGGCCCCTCGGGCTACGAGCAGTACTTC

J gene: TRBJ1-2
D gene: TRBD1
V gene: TRBV19
clone size: .
CDR3 protein: CASTFEGQGSGYTF
CDR3 DNA: TGTGCCAGTACTTTTGAGGGACAGGGGTCTGGCTACACCTTC

J gene: TRBJ2-7
D gene: TRBD1
V gene: TRBV7-2
clone size: .
CDR3 protein: CASSLVGDSHEQYF
CDR3 DNA: TGTGCCAGCAGCTTAGTCGGGGACAGCCACGAGCAGTACTTC

J gene: TRBJ2-2
D gene: TRBD1
V gene: TRBV11-2
clone size: .
CDR3 protein: CASSLGTGGGNTGELFF
CDR3 DNA: TGTGCCAGCAGCTTAGGGACAGGGGGAGGGAACACCGGGGAGCTGTTTTTT

J gene: TRBJ1-2
D gene: .
V gene: TRBV19
clone size: .
CDR3 protein: CASSIAQGAQRYTF
CDR3 DNA: TGTGCCAGTAGTATAGCCCAAGGGGCACAACGCTACACCTTC

J gene: TRBJ2-2
D gene: .
V gene: TRBV2
clone size: once
CDR3 protein: CASRADRWQGNTGELFF
CDR3 DNA: TGTGCCAGCAGGGCTGACCGGTGGCAGGGGAACACCGGGGAGCTGTTTTTT

J gene: TRBJ2-2
D gene: TRBD1
V gene: TRBV6-2/TRBV6-3
clone size: .
CDR3 protein: CASSPRDRNTGELFF
CDR3 DNA: TGTGCCAGCAGTCCAAGGGACAGGAACACCGGGGAGCTGTTTTTT

J gene: TRBJ1-5
D gene: .
V gene: TRBV6-5
clone size: .
CDR3 protein: CASSSPALNQPQHF
CDR3 DNA: TGTGCCAGCAGTTCTCCGGCCCTCAATCAGCCCCAGCATTTT

J gene: TRBJ1-4
D gene: .
V gene: TRBV6-5
clone size: .
CDR3 protein: CASSSGMGVGEKLFF
CDR3 DNA: TGTGCCAGCAGTTCCGGAATGGGGGTGGGGGAAAAACTGTTTTTT

J gene: TRBJ2-5
D gene: TRBD2
V gene: TRBV18
clone size: .
CDR3 protein: CASSPQYSGQETQYF
CDR3 DNA: TGTGCCAGCTCACCACAGTATAGCGGGCAAGAGACCCAGTACTTC

J gene: TRBJ1-1
D gene: TRBD1
V gene: TRBV4-1
clone size: .
CDR3 protein: CASSTHGQVRRVMNTEAFF
CDR3 DNA: TGCGCCAGCAGCACCCATGGACAGGTCCGCAGGGTAATGAACACTGAAGCTTTCTTT

J gene: TRBJ1-1
D gene: .
V gene: TRBV7-8
clone size: .
CDR3 protein: CASSLTVGAEAFF
CDR3 DNA: TGTGCCAGCAGCTTGACAGTCGGCGCTGAAGCTTTCTTT

J gene: TRBJ2-7
D gene: .
V gene: TRBV6-6
clone size: .
CDR3 protein: CASSYSTGTYEQYF
CDR3 DNA: TGTGCCAGCAGTTACTCGACAGGAACCTACGAGCAGTACTTC

J gene: TRBJ1-2
D gene: .
V gene: TRBV27
clone size: .
CDR3 protein: CATEGPPVGYGYTF
CDR3 DNA: TGTGCAACCGAGGGCCCACCCGTCGGCTATGGCTACACCTTC

J gene: TRBJ2-7
D gene: TRBD2
V gene: TRBV6-5
clone size: once
CDR3 protein: CASRKPGLAPYEQYF
CDR3 DNA: TGTGCCAGCCGAAAACCGGGACTAGCCCCCTACGAGCAGTACTTC

J gene: TRBJ2-1
D gene: TRBD2
V gene: TRBV4-3
clone size: .
CDR3 protein: CASSPRLAANNNEQFF
CDR3 DNA: TGCGCCAGCAGCCCCAGACTAGCGGCGAATAACAATGAGCAGTTCTTC

J gene: TRBJ1-5
D gene: TRBD1
V gene: TRBV6-2/TRBV6-3
clone size: .
CDR3 protein: CASRSDRGQGNQPQHF
CDR3 DNA: TGTGCCAGCCGTTCGGACAGGGGGCAGGGCAATCAGCCCCAGCATTTT

J gene: TRBJ1-1
D gene: .
V gene: TRBV30
clone size: .
CDR3 protein: CAWSNQGRTEAFF
CDR3 DNA: TGTGCCTGGAGTAATCAGGGGAGGACTGAAGCTTTCTTT

J gene: TRBJ1-1
D gene: .
V gene: TRBV10-3
clone size: .
CDR3 protein: CAISGGGRGDTEAFF
CDR3 DNA: TGTGCCATCAGTGGAGGAGGGCGGGGGGATACTGAAGCTTTCTTT

J gene: TRBJ2-7
D gene: TRBD2
V gene: TRBV11-2
clone size: .
CDR3 protein: CASSRSGSSPYEQYF
CDR3 DNA: TGTGCCAGCAGCCGTAGCGGGAGTTCCCCCTACGAGCAGTACTTC